This TCR beta chain stems from a study of beta chain features in type 1 diabetes (dated by TCRdb to 2016 to 2018). With respect to the entire study: Mean age, gender distribution, total cell number and subset yield were not different between patients and healthy donors. A total of roughly 100 million sorted cells were examined across all samples, and the number of cells per subset was strongly correlated with RNA yield. The study compared the TCRB repertoires of sorted circulating CD4+ T cell subsets in recently diagnosed type 1 diabetes patients with those in matched healthy donors. Regulatory and stem cell-like memory subsets were obtained from only 8 patients and roughly eight healthy donors, while naive and central memory subsets were obtained from all 30 or so donors.

Study-level results and caveats: At VDJ recombination sites, type 1 diabetes patients had fewer insertions and more deleted nucleotides, which implies abnormalities in thymic rearrangement. Because cDNA rather than genomic DNA was sequenced, highly expressing activated cells could have been over-represented, although no difference in activation and CD3 levels was found between groups. Shorter templates might have been favored by PCR, but patient and control samples were amplified and corrected together, so both groups would have been affected equally by any skew. Naive, central memory and regulatory TCRB repertoires appeared more similar among patients than among healthy donors. In all four CD4+ subsets, TCRB CDR3 length was moderately but significantly shorter in type 1 diabetes patients. HLA sub-analyses involved small numbers of individuals, so any influence of HLA type on TCRB rearrangement remained unresolved.

All of the isolated RNA was reverse transcribed with the High Capacity cDNA Reverse Transcription Kit, so expressed TCRB transcripts were sequenced. Naive, central memory and regulatory T cell samples underwent deep immunoSEQ sequencing, averaging around 4 million total reads per sample. Sorted cells were lysed in RLT buffer and RNA was extracted with DNase-treated RNeasy Micro or Mini kits, depending on cell number. Each cell subset was processed separately to prevent cross-contamination, with patient and healthy donor samples processed together. Using the immunoSEQ multiplex PCR, TCRB sequences were amplified from cDNA into 87-bp fragments spanning the CDR3 region. Sequencing of the amplicons was performed on the Illumina HiSeq platform. The study's own analysis went as follows. PCR bias was corrected computationally using synthetic template baselines, and reads within Hamming distance 2 were collapsed, with unmergeable singletons discarded. By aligning reads against IMGT, V, D and J genes, CDR3 length, and insertions or deletions at six rearrangement sites were assigned. Within each subset, clonotype counts were normalized to sorted cell number, and only after that were true diversity and Gini coefficients computed with the tcR R package. Repertoire sharing was quantified using the overlap coefficient calculated on TCRB nucleotide sequences. In TCRdb, the immuneACCESS table is reduced to in-frame sequences with V and J assigned. These tables do not hold every clone; where another copy was compared, an unresolved V gene accounts for under half, and the others remain unexplained. Clonal size and the V and J genes are those of that table, whereas D and trimming came from the DNA. This sample comprises around 300,000 clones, 14% of them detected only once. Jointly, the top ten make up roughly 6.7% of the sample.

This clone came up a few times. Its cognate antigen has yet to be identified. No qualities accompany the bases; no much larger clone lies one base away. Each donor gave one peripheral blood draw, about 110 mL on average, collected into heparinised tubes. Using a panel that included CD45RO, CCR7, CD25, CD127, CD95 and CD27, naive, central memory, regulatory and stem cell-like memory CD4+ T cells were sorted on a BD FACSAria II. A purity above 98% was achieved for all sorted populations. PBMCs were isolated right away by Lymphoprep density gradient centrifugation and were stained directly, without culture. Samples were stained and sorted in pairs, with one healthy donor and one patient per experiment, so that batch effects were minimized. Clipping removes 1 base from V and 10 bases from J, with 6 as the unmatched junction base count. The CDR3 contains 13 residues, cysteine and phenylalanine counted. Only the CDR3 region is kept as DNA, spanning 39 bases read in frame from base 1. Per the germline V gene, SGHTA is the CDR1 and FQGNSA is the CDR2.

The sequence links TRBV7-2 to TRBJ1-2, with 7 middle bases fitting TRBD1. The TCR originated in a man aged 30-40 years in good health. Sequenced input: central memory CD4+ T cells from blood. The DNA sequence is as follows: TGTGCCAGCAGCTTAGGACAGGGACCGGACTACACCTTC. This sequence encodes CASSLGQGPDYTF.